This T cell receptor (beta chain) emerged from a study of T cell responses to AZD1222 COVID-19 vaccine. Germline lookup yields CDR1 MNHEY and CDR2 SVGEGT. The V and J ends lost 5 bases and 6 bases respectively, with 22 bases between them. The CDR3 runs to 16 residues. Regarding this clone: No antigen is known for it.

Findings and caveats of the study: White British people made up most donors, females outnumbered males, and clonal diversity was possibly underestimated. Only five or six individuals given AZD1222 were seropositive at baseline.

TCRdb's table, derived via immunoSEQ multiplex PCR, lists solely in-frame clones and lacks some. The table lists 90,000 to 120,000 clones, just over 90% of them singletons. Here the sequenced sample was peripheral blood, taken 28 days after the second AZD1222 dose. The chain uses TRBV6-2 or TRBV6-3 and TRBJ1-2, with a possible D match to TRBD1 (5 bases). This sequence originates from an adult who received the AZD1222 COVID-19 vaccine. The CDR3 protein is CASSQGGVATRDGYTF. Written as DNA, the CDR3 is TGTGCCAGCAGTCAGGGTGGGGTTGCCACCCGGGATGGCTACACCTTC.